This section outlines one TCR beta chain sequence together with its context. The CDR3 is 17 amino acids. From germline, CDR1 is MNHEY and CDR2 SMNVEV (reference sequence). The V gene end was trimmed by 0 bases and the J gene end by 2 bases; junction bases not matched to a gene: 7. These data belong to a study of blood T cell repertoires in COVID-19. Study summary: Whether acute or convalescent, the COVID-19 samples came from the United States, Italy and Spain. PBMCs, B-cell-depleted T cells, or T cells provided the cDNA or gDNA that made up the material.

How the authors handled the data: Nucleated cell number was recorded as an estimate derived from reference gene primer amplification. Assay: immunoSEQ multiplex PCR; the TCRdb copy retains only in-frame clones and omits some. That table supplies the V and J calls and clone size; D and trimming were determined from the DNA. In the table there are about 91,000 clones, 88% of which are singletons. The sequenced sample consisted of peripheral blood. This receptor was obtained from a woman in her seventies with acute or convalescent COVID-19. The chain combines TRBV27 with TRBJ2-1; TRBD1 aligns across 7 bases. The CDR3 protein is CASSLSTPGQPYNEQFF. CDR3 bases: TGTGCCAGCAGTTTATCGACCCCGGGACAGCCCTACAATGAGCAGTTCTTC.